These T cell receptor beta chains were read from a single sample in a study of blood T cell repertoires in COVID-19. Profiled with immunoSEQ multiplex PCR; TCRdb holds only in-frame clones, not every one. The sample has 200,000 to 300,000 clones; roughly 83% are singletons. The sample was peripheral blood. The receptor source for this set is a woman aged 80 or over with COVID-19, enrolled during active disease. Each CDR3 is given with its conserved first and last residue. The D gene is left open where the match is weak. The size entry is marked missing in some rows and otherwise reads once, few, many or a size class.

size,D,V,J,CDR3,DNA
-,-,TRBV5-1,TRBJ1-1,CASRLQDDTEAFF,TGCGCCAGCAGACTACAGGACGACACTGAAGCTTTCTTT
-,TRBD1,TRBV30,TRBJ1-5,CAWSRDRWGNQPQHF,TGTGCCTGGAGTCGGGACAGGTGGGGCAATCAGCCCCAGCATTTT
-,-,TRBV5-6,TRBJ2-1,CASSLPAGRGSYNEQFF,TGTGCCAGCAGCTTGCCAGCGGGTAGGGGCTCCTACAATGAGCAGTTCTTC
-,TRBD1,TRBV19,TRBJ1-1,CASTISDRGMEAFF,TGTGCCAGTACCATCTCGGACAGGGGGATGGAAGCTTTCTTT
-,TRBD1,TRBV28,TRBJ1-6,CASRQSRGYNSPLHF,TGTGCCAGCAGGCAATCCAGGGGGTATAATTCACCCCTCCACTTT
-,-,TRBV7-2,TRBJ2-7,CASSKGGVSYEQYF,TGTGCCAGCAGCAAAGGGGGGGTTTCCTACGAGCAGTACTTC
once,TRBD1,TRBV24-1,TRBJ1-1,CATSPDRGTEAFF,TGTGCCACCAGTCCCGACAGGGGCACTGAAGCTTTCTTT
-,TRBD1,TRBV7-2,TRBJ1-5,CASSLADRVQPQHF,TGTGCCAGCAGCTTAGCCGACAGGGTTCAGCCCCAGCATTTT
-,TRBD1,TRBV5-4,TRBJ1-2,CASSLTGGNGYTF,TGTGCCAGCAGCCTGACAGGGGGCAATGGCTACACCTTC
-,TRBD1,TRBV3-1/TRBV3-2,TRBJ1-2,CASSPYRTGGNYGYTF,TGTGCCAGCAGCCCCTACCGGACAGGGGGCAACTATGGCTACACCTTC
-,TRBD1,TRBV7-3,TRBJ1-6,CASSLAGQGNSPLHF,TGTGCCAGCAGCTTGGCGGGACAGGGTAATTCACCCCTCCACTTT
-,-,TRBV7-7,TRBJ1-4,CASSPGGWNEKLFF,TGTGCTAGCAGCCCCGGCGGATGGAATGAAAAACTGTTTTTT
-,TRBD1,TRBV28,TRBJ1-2,CASISGQGYGYTF,TGTGCCAGCATTTCGGGACAGGGCTATGGCTACACCTTC
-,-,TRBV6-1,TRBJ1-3,CASSDYFGRVSGNTIYF,TGTGCCAGCAGTGACTATTTTGGCAGGGTTAGTGGAAACACCATATATTTT
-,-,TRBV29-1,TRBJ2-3,CSVEAGGGTTDTQYF,TGCAGCGTTGAAGCGGGGGGCGGGACCACAGATACGCAGTATTTT
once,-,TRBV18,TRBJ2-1,CASSPQDRGLFF,TGTGCCAGCTCGCCACAAGACCGGGGTTTGTTCTTC
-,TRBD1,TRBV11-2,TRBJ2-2,CASSQQGATGELFF,TGTGCCAGCAGCCAGCAGGGGGCGACCGGGGAGCTGTTTTTT
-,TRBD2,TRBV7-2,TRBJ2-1,CASRERGGRSSEQFF,TGTGCCAGCAGGGAACGGGGGGGCCGTAGTAGTGAGCAGTTCTTC
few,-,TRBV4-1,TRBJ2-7,CASSPNEGVFYEQYF,TGCGCCAGCAGCCCGAATGAAGGGGTTTTCTACGAGCAGTACTTC
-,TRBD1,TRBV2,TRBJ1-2,CASSYGTGDNYGYTF,TGTGCCAGCAGTTACGGGACAGGGGACAACTATGGCTACACCTTC
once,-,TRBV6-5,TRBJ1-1,CASSYHGGEAFF,TGTGCCAGCAGTTATCATGGGGGGGAAGCTTTCTTT
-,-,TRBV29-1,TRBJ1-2,CSVDRGFGYTF,TGCAGCGTTGACCGGGGGTTCGGCTACACCTTC
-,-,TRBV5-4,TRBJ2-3,CASSLAGLYTDTQYF,TGTGCCAGCAGCCTCGCGGGACTCTACACAGATACGCAGTATTTT
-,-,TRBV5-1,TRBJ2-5,CASSPTGEETQYF,TGCGCCAGCAGCCCCACCGGGGAGGAGACCCAGTACTTC
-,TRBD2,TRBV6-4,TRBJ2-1,CASSDWASGYNEQFF,TGTGCCAGCAGTGACTGGGCTAGCGGATACAATGAGCAGTTCTTC
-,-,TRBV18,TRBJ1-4,CASSEGINEKLFF,TGTGCCAGCTCTGAGGGAATTAATGAAAAACTGTTTTTT
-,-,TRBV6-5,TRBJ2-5,CASSRLSLEETQYF,TGTGCCAGCAGTCGACTGTCTCTTGAGGAGACCCAGTACTTC
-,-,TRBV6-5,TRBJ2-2,CASSYQRGLWTGELFF,TGTGCCAGCAGTTACCAAAGGGGCTTATGGACCGGGGAGCTGTTTTTT
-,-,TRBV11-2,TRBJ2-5,CASSFSRVETQYF,TGTGCCAGCAGCTTCTCCAGGGTGGAGACCCAGTACTTC
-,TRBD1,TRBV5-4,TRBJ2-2,CASSLEQGAQTGELFF,TGTGCCAGCAGCTTGGAACAGGGGGCGCAGACCGGGGAGCTGTTTTTT
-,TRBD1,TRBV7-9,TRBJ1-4,CASSFPPGQGGEKLFF,TGTGCCAGCAGCTTTCCGCCGGGACAGGGGGGGGAAAAACTGTTTTTT
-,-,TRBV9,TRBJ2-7,CASSVEGEGAYEQYF,TGTGCCAGCAGCGTGGAGGGAGAAGGGGCCTACGAGCAGTACTTC
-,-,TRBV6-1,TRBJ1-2,CASSEAEGVGVDYGYTF,TGTGCCAGCAGTGAAGCGGAGGGAGTGGGAGTGGACTATGGCTACACCTTC
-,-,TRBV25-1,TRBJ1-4,CASRSAAEGLREKLFF,TGTGCCAGCCGTTCGGCCGCGGAGGGGCTGAGGGAAAAACTGTTTTTT
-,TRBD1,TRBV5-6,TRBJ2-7,CASSWGQGSREQYF,TGTGCCAGCAGCTGGGGACAGGGATCACGAGAGCAGTACTTC
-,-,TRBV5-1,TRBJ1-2,CASSLHRVGDYGYTF,TGCGCCAGCAGCCTCCACAGGGTCGGAGACTATGGCTACACCTTC
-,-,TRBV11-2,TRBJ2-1,CASSLMRLKNNEQFF,TGTGCCAGCAGCTTAATGCGACTCAAAAACAATGAGCAGTTCTTC
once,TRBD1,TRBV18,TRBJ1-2,CASSPPGQGANYGYTF,TGTGCCAGCTCACCACCCGGACAGGGGGCTAACTATGGCTACACCTTC
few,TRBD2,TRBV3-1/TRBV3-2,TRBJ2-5,CASSQERTSGGAYFLETQYF,TGTGCCAGCAGCCAAGAAAGGACTAGCGGGGGGGCCTATTTTTTAGAGACCCAGTACTTC
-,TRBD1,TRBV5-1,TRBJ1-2,CASSPGTDTSYGYTF,TGCGCCAGCAGCCCCGGGACAGACACTTCCTATGGCTACACCTTC
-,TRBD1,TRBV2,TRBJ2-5,CATIPRTGGQETQYF,TGTGCCACCATCCCCAGGACAGGGGGCCAAGAGACCCAGTACTTC
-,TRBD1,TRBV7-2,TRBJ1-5,CASSLQGGGNQPQHF,TGTGCCAGCAGCTTACAGGGGGGAGGCAATCAGCCCCAGCATTTT
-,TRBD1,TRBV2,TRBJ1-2,CASAGQGIYGYTF,TGTGCCAGCGCCGGACAGGGCATCTATGGCTACACCTTC
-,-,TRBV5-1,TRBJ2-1,CASSLVGRRSYNEQFF,TGCGCCAGCAGCTTGGTCGGTCGGCGGTCCTACAATGAGCAGTTCTTC